Here is one T cell receptor (beta chain) with its context. Its antigen is unidentified. No patient had received any treatment before thyroid surgery. As originally analysed: In papillary thyroid cancer, a distant-metastasis classifier was built using CDR3 differences across clinicopathological groups. TCRdb redid the clone calls on the PCR reads using MiXCR. TCRdb, rather than the study authors, made the V and J calls. Altogether about 8,000 clones are present, 27% being singletons, with the ten largest covering 18%. The data were taken from a study of metastatic and nonmetastatic thyroid tumors. Across the study: A comparison of repertoires was made across blood and tumor or nodule tissue from malignant and benign thyroid patients.

Germline CDR1 and CDR2: SEHNR and FQNEAQ (reference sequence). There are 13 residues in the CDR3. Trimming took 2 bases from V and 3 from J, leaving 8 bases between them. Notes on the study in general: Malignant thyroid tumors reportedly exceeded benign nodules significantly in TCR beta diversity, with the difference appearing in blood and tumor.

The V gene is TRBV7-9, the J gene TRBJ2-7; D ambiguous. This receptor was identified in a female donor with papillary thyroid cancer or a benign thyroid nodule (not recorded which). Some clones in this sample may be carry-over from other donors' samples. The sample consisted of adjacent normal tissue. CDR3 protein: CASSLKLGYEQYF. The CDR3 DNA reads as TGTGCCAGCAGCTTAAAACTGGGCTACGAGCAGTACTTC. The full variable domain, with the rest looked up from reference TRBV7-9 and TRBJ2-7, is DTGVSQNPRHKITKRGQNVTFRCDPISEHNRLYWYRQTLGQGPEFLTYFQNEAQLEKSRLLSDRFSAERPKGSFSTLEIQRTEQGDSAMYLCASSLKLGYEQYFGPGTRLTVT.